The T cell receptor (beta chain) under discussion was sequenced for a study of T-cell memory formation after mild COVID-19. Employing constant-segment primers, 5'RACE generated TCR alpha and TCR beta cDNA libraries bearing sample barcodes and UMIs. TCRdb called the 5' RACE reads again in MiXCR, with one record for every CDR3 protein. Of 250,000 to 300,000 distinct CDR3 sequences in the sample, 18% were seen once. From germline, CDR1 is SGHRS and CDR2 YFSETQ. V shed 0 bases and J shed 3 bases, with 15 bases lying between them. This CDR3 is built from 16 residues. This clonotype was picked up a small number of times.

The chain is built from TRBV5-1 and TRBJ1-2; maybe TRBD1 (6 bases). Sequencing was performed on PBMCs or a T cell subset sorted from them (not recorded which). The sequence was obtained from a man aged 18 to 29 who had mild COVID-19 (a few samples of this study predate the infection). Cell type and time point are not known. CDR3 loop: CASSLVGTSLYYGYTF. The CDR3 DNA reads TGCGCCAGCAGCTTGGTAGGGACATCGCTATACTATGGCTACACCTTC.